The present T cell receptor beta chain was sequenced within a study of post-analysis software for immune sequencing data. The overall study: Included among the disease courses, which were recorded for the cohort, were relapsing-remitting, secondary progressive and progressive-relapsing multiple sclerosis.

This clonotype was seen more than once but under ten times. Antigen: not known. Whole-study results and caveats: Patients used about five TRBV segments, including TRBV5-6, TRBV5-1 and TRBV20-1, more often than controls. Controls showed significantly higher normalized Chao1 diversity than did multiple sclerosis patients. Analysis by F measure revealed that same-batch samples clustered strongly together.

Researchers reported that TCR beta cDNA libraries carried unique molecular identifiers. MiXCR, run by TCRdb on the PCR reads, gives a single entry per CDR3 protein. The sample has 740,000 or so distinct CDR3 sequences; 53% are singletons. The CDR3 is 12 residues long. Germline CDR1 and CDR2: SEHNR and FQNEAQ (reference sequence). The V end lost 5 bases, the J end lost 11 bases, and 15 bases lay between the germline ends. The origin of this receptor is a girl between 10 and 17 years old with multiple sclerosis. The chain is built from TRBV7-9 and TRBJ1-2, with D unclear. Sample: blood. This CDR3 is CASSAPRREYTF. The DNA of the CDR3 is TGTGCCAGCAGCGCACCCCGTAGGGAATACACCTTC.